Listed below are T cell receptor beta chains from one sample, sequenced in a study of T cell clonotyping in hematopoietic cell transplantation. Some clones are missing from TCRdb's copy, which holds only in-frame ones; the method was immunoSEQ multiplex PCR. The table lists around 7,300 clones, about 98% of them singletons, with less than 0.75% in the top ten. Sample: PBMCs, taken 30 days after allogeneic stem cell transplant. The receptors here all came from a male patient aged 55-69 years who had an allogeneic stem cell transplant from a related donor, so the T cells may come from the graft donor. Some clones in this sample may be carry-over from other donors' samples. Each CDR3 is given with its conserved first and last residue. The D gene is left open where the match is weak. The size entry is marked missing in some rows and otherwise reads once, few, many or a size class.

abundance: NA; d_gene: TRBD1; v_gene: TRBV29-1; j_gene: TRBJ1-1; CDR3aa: CSAPGGGTEAFF; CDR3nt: TGCAGCGCTCCAGGGGGGGGCACTGAAGCTTTCTTT
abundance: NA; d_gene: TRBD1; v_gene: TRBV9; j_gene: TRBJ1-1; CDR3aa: CASSGRGASGTEAFF; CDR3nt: TGTGCCAGCAGCGGCAGGGGGGCGTCTGGCACTGAAGCTTTCTTT
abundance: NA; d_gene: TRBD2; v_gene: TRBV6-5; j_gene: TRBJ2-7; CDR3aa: CASSYSIAGGSFEQYF; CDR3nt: TGTGCCAGCAGTTACTCGATAGCGGGGGGGTCGTTCGAGCAGTACTTC
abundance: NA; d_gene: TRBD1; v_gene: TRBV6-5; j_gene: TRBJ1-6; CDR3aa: CASRGTGRSPLHF; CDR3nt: TGTGCCAGCAGAGGGACAGGGCGTTCACCCCTCCACTTT
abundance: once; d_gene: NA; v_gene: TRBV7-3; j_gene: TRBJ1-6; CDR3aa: CASSPTRILRDGGSPLHF; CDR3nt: TGTGCCAGCAGCCCCACCCGGATCCTTAGGGACGGTGGTTCACCCCTCCACTTT
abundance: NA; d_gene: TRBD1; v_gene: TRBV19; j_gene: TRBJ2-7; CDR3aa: CASRSGTGVTEQYF; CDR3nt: TGTGCCAGTAGATCCGGGACAGGGGTTACCGAGCAGTACTTC
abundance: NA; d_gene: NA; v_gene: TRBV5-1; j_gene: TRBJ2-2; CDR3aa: CASSLKLTEDGELFF; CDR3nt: TGCGCCAGCAGCTTAAAGCTGACTGAGGACGGGGAGCTGTTTTTT
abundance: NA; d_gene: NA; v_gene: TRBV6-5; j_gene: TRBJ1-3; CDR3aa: CASSYSTDSGNTIYF; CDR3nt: TGTGCCAGCAGTTACTCGACAGACTCTGGAAACACCATATATTTT
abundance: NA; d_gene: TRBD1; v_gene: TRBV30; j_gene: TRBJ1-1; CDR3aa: CAWSKQGGTEAFF; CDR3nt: TGTGCCTGGAGCAAACAGGGGGGCACTGAAGCTTTCTTT
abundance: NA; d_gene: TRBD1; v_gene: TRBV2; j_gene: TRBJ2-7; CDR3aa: CASKVRTGTGLEQYF; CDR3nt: TGTGCCAGCAAGGTCCGGACAGGGACGGGGCTCGAGCAGTACTTC
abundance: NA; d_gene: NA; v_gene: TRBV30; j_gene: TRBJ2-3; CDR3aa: CAWSVSGGTDTQYF; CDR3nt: TGTGCCTGGAGTGTAAGTGGGGGGACAGATACGCAGTATTTT
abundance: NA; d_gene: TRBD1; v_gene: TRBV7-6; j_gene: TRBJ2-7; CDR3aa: CASSLQGASEQYF; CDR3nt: TGTGCCAGCAGCTTACAGGGGGCATCTGAGCAGTACTTC
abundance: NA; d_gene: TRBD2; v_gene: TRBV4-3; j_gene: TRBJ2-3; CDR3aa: CASSSDGRSTDTQYF; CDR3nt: TGCGCCAGCAGCTCAGACGGGAGGAGCACAGATACGCAGTATTTT
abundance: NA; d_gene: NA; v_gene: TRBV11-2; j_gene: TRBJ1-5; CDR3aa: CASSTTSGGAQHF; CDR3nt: TGTGCCAGCAGTACAACCAGCGGGGGGGCGCAGCATTTT
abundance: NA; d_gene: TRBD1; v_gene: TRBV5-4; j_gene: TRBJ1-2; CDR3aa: CASTLTGGNGYTF; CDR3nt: TGTGCCAGCACCTTAACAGGGGGAAATGGCTACACCTTC
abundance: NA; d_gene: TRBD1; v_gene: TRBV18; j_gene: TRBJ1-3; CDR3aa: CASSPPRTGDFSGNTIYF; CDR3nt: TGTGCCAGCTCACCACCGCGGACAGGGGACTTCTCTGGAAACACCATATATTTT
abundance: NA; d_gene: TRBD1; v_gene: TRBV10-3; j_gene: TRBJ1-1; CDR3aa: CAITQKTGSTEAFF; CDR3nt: TGTGCCATCACCCAGAAGACAGGGAGCACTGAAGCTTTCTTT
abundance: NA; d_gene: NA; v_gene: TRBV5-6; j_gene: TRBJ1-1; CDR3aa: CASSRLLGEIAEAFF; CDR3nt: TGTGCCAGCAGCCGTCTGTTGGGGGAAATCGCTGAAGCTTTCTTT
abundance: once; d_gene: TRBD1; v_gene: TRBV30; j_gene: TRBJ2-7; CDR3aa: CAWSWGQGSEQYF; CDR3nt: TGTGCCTGGAGCTGGGGACAGGGGTCCGAGCAGTACTTC
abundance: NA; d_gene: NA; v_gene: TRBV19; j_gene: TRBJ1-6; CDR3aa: CASSSGNSPLHF; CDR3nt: TGTGCCAGTAGCTCCGGCAATTCACCCCTCCACTTT
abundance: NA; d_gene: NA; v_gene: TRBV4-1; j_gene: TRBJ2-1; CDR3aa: CASSQVRGGEQFF; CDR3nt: TGCGCCAGCAGCCAAGTGAGGGGCGGTGAGCAGTTCTTC
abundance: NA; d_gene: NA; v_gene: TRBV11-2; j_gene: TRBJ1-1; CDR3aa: CASSFSGAQNTEAFF; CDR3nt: TGTGCCAGCAGCTTTAGCGGGGCCCAGAACACTGAAGCTTTCTTT
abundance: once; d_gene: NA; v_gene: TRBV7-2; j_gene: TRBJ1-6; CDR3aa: CASSRDGDSPLHF; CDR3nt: TGTGCCAGCAGTCGCGACGGGGACTCACCCCTCCACTTT
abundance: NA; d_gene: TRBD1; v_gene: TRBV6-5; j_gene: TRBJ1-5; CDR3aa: CASSLDRGGNQPQHF; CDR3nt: TGTGCCAGCAGTCTGGACAGGGGCGGCAATCAGCCCCAGCATTTT
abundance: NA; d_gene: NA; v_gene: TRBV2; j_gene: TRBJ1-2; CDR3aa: CASSLDTSSYGYTF; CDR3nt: TGTGCCAGCAGTTTGGACACCTCCTCCTATGGCTACACCTTC
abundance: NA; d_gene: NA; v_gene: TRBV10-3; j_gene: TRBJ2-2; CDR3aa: CAITTGGWTGELFF; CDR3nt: TGTGCCATCACGACGGGGGGCTGGACCGGGGAGCTGTTTTTT
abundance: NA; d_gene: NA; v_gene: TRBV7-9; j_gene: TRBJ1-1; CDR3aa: CASSLAAGTEAFF; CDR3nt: TGTGCCAGCAGCTTAGCGGCAGGCACTGAAGCTTTCTTT
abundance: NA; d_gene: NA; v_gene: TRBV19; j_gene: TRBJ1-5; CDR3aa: CASSRALQPQHF; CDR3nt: TGTGCCAGTAGTAGGGCACTTCAGCCCCAGCATTTT
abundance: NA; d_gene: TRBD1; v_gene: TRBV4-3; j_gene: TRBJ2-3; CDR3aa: CASAPGQFTDTQYF; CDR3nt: TGCGCCAGCGCACCGGGACAGTTCACAGATACGCAGTATTTT
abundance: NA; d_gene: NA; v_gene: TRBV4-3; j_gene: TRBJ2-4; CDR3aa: CASSQSRMGSENIQYF; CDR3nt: TGCGCCAGCAGCCAAAGCAGGATGGGCTCGGAAAACATTCAGTACTTC
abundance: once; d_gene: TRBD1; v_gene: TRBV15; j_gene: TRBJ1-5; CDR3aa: CATSRFPGQGDENQPQHF; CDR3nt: TGTGCCACCAGCAGATTCCCGGGACAGGGGGATGAAAATCAGCCCCAGCATTTT
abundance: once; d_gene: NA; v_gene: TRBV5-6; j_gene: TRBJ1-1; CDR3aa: CASSLESDRNTEAFF; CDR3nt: TGTGCCAGCAGCTTGGAGTCGGACAGGAACACTGAAGCTTTCTTT
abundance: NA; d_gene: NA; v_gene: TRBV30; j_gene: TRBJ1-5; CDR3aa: CAWSVGAAIRQPQHF; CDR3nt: TGTGCCTGGAGTGTAGGGGCAGCGATTCGTCAGCCCCAGCATTTT
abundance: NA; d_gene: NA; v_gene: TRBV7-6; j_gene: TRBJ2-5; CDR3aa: CASSLTETQYF; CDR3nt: TGTGCCAGCAGCTTAACGGAGACCCAGTACTTC
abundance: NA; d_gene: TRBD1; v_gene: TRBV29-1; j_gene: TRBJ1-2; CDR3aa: CSVRGQDYGYTF; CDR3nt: TGCAGCGTGAGGGGACAGGACTATGGCTACACCTTC
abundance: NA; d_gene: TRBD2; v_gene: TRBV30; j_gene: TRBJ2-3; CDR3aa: CAWSGGGSSTDTQYF; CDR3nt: TGTGCCTGGAGTGGCGGGGGGTCAAGCACAGATACGCAGTATTTT
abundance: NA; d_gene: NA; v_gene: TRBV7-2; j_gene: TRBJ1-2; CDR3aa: CASSFYYGYTF; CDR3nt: TGTGCCAGCAGCTTCTATTATGGCTACACCTTC
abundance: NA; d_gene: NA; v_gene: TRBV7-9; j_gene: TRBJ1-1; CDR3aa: CASSLIQNTEAFF; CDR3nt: TGTGCCAGCAGCTTAATTCAGAACACTGAAGCTTTCTTT
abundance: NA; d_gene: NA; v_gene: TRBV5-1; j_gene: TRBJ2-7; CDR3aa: CASSLSRVVDEQYF; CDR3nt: TGCGCCAGCAGCTTGTCAAGGGTGGTAGACGAGCAGTACTTC
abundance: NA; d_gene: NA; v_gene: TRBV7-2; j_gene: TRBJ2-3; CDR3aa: CASSSPGGLDTQYF; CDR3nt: TGTGCCAGCAGCTCGCCGGGGGGCCTAGATACGCAGTATTTT
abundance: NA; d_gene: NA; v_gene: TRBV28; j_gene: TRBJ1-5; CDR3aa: CASSLLGRTGISNQPQHF; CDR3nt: TGTGCCAGCAGTTTACTGGGGAGAACGGGTATAAGCAATCAGCCCCAGCATTTT
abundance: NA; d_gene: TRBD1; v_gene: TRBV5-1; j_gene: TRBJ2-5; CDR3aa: CASSLALTGGAGTQYF; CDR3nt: TGCGCCAGCAGCTTGGCTCTGACAGGGGGCGCAGGGACCCAGTACTTC
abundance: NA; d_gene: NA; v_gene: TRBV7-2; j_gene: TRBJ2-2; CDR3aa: CASTLGFTGELFF; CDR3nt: TGTGCCAGCACCCTAGGGTTCACCGGGGAGCTGTTTTTT
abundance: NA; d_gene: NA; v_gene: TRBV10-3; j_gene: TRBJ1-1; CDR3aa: CAISESPLNTEAFF; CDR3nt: TGTGCCATCAGTGAGTCTCCTCTGAACACTGAAGCTTTCTTT
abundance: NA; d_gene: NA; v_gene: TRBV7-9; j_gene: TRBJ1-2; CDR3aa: CASSLGTVNYGYTF; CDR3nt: TGTGCCAGCAGCTTAGGGACTGTTAACTATGGCTACACCTTC
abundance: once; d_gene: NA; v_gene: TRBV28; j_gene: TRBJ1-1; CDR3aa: CASSISGTANTEAFF; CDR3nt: TGTGCCAGCAGTATATCAGGGACCGCGAACACTGAAGCTTTCTTT
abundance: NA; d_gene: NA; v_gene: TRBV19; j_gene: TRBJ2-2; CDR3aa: CASGREIANTGELFF; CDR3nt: TGTGCCAGTGGTCGAGAGATCGCGAACACCGGGGAGCTGTTTTTT
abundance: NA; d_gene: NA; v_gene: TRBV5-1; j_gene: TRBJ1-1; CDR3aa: CASSLDHGGGTEAFF; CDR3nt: TGCGCCAGCAGCTTGGACCACGGGGGGGGTACTGAAGCTTTCTTT
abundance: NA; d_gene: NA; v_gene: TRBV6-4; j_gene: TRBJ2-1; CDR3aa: CASSGEPGGQDEQFF; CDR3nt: TGTGCCAGCAGCGGGGAACCGGGGGGCCAGGATGAGCAGTTCTTC
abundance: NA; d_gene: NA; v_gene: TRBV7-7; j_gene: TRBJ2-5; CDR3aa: CASSPDRTKGTQYF; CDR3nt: TGTGCCAGCAGCCCTGACAGGACCAAGGGGACCCAGTACTTC
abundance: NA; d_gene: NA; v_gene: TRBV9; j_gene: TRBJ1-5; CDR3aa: CASSVVGNEGNQPQHF; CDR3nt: TGTGCCAGCAGCGTAGTCGGGAACGAGGGTAATCAGCCCCAGCATTTT
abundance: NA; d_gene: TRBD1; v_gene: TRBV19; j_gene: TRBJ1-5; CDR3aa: CASSADRVSQPQHF; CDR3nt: TGTGCCAGTAGTGCGGACAGGGTGAGTCAGCCCCAGCATTTT
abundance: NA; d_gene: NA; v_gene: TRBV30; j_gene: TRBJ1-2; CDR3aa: CAWSRRLPNYGYTF; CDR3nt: TGTGCCTGGAGTAGAAGGCTCCCTAACTATGGCTACACCTTC
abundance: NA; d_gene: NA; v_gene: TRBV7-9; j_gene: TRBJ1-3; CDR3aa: CASSKSGNTIYF; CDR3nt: TGTGCCAGCAGTAAATCCGGAAACACCATATATTTT
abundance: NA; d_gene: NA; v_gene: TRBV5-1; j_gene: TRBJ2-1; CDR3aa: CASREGLYNEQFF; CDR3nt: TGCGCCAGCAGGGAAGGTCTTTACAATGAGCAGTTCTTC
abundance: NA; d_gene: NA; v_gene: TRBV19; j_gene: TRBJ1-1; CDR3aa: CASSLERNTEAFF; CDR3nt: TGTGCCAGTAGTCTGGAGAGAAACACTGAAGCTTTCTTT
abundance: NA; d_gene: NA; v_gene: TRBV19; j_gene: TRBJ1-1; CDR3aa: CASRPRGNTEAFF; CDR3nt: TGTGCCAGTAGACCCAGGGGAAACACTGAAGCTTTCTTT
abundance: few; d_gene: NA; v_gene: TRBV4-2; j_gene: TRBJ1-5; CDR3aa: CASSLGVGENQPQHF; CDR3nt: TGTGCCAGCAGCCTGGGGGTGGGGGAAAATCAGCCCCAGCATTTT
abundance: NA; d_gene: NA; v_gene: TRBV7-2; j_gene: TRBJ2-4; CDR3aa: CASSLDRALAKNIQYF; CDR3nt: TGTGCCAGCAGCTTAGATCGGGCGTTAGCCAAAAACATTCAGTACTTC
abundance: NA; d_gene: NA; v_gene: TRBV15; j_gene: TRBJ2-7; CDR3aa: CATSRELTGENEQYF; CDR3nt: TGTGCCACCAGCAGAGAACTAACGGGGGAGAACGAGCAGTACTTC